This is a list of T cell receptor beta chains from one sample in a study of T cells of healthy individuals. A single record per CDR3 protein comes from TCRdb applying MiXCR to the 5' RACE reads. The data contain 85,000 to 100,000 distinct CDR3 sequences, around 17% of them singletons. The receptors come from a human donor in good health. The CDR3 runs from the conserved cysteine through the conserved F or W. D genes are given only for firm matches. Rows give clone size only sometimes, using once, few, many, or a class for an expanded clone.

size,J,D,V,DNA,CDR3
-,TRBJ2-2,TRBD1,TRBV24-1,TGTGCCACCAGTGATTCGCCGGGACAGGCGACCACCGGGGAGCTGTTTTTT,CATSDSPGQATTGELFF
few,TRBJ2-1,-,TRBV10-3,TGTGCCATCAGTGATTCCCAACAGGGACCGAATGAGCAGTTCTTC,CAISDSQQGPNEQFF
-,TRBJ1-1,TRBD1,TRBV4-3,TGCGCCAGCAGCCCGGGGACAGCGAACACTGAAGCTTTCTTT,CASSPGTANTEAFF
many,TRBJ2-5,-,TRBV6-5,TGTGCCAGCAGTTACTCGATGAATCGTGAGACCCAGTACTTC,CASSYSMNRETQYF
few,TRBJ1-1,-,TRBV6-5,TGTGCCAGCAGTTACTCGTCGATGAACACTGAAGCTTTCTTT,CASSYSSMNTEAFF
-,TRBJ1-1,-,TRBV12-3/TRBV12-4,TGTGCCAGCAGTCTCAGCCCCAGAGGGAGATCAGAAGCTTTCTTT,CASSLSPRGRSEAFF
few,TRBJ2-1,-,TRBV15,TGTGCCACCAGTCCGGGTGATGGGAAAGCGAGTGAGCAGTTCTTC,CATSPGDGKASEQFF
-,TRBJ1-4,TRBD1,TRBV19,TGTGCCAGTAGTAGCCTCCGGGACAGCAATGAAAAACTGTTTTTT,CASSSLRDSNEKLFF
-,TRBJ1-5,TRBD1,TRBV7-2,TGTGCCAGCAGCCACCCCACCGGGACAGGGGGCTTCGGGCAGCCCCAGCATTTT,CASSHPTGTGGFGQPQHF
few,TRBJ1-1,TRBD1,TRBV10-3,TGTGCCACTTCGGACAGGGTGAACACTGAAGCTTTCTTT,CATSDRVNTEAFF
-,TRBJ1-1,-,TRBV7-9,TGTGCCAGCAGCTCGCAATACAGGGATTACACTGAAGCTTTCTTT,CASSSQYRDYTEAFF
-,TRBJ1-6,-,TRBV6-6,TGTGCCAGCAGTCCGACCCAAATGGATTCACCCCTCCACTTT,CASSPTQMDSPLHF
few,TRBJ2-5,TRBD1,TRBV3-1,TGTGCCAGCAGCCACTTGACAGGGGACCAAGAGACCCAGTACTTC,CASSHLTGDQETQYF
-,TRBJ2-1,TRBD2,TRBV4-1,TGCGCCAGCGGAAAGGGACTAGCGGGAGATGAGCAGTTCTTC,CASGKGLAGDEQFF
-,TRBJ2-1,TRBD2,TRBV11-3,TGTGCCAGCAGCTTTAGCCTAGCGGACTACAATGAGCAGTTCTTC,CASSFSLADYNEQFF
few,TRBJ1-6,-,TRBV12-3/TRBV12-4,TGTGCCACCCTACCCAGGGTCCCCTATAATTCACCCCTCCACTTT,CATLPRVPYNSPLHF
few,TRBJ2-3,-,TRBV28,TGTGCCAGCAGGCGGGACGCTTCGCAGTATTTT,CASRRDASQYF
few,TRBJ2-6,TRBD1,TRBV4-3,TGCGCCAGCAGCCAAGTACGAGGGGGCGAGGGGGCCAACGTCCTGACTTTC,CASSQVRGGEGANVLTF
few,TRBJ2-7,-,TRBV4-2,TGTGCCAGCAGCCAAGATACTTCCGGGCCAGATAACTTC,CASSQDTSGPDNF
many,TRBJ1-1,-,TRBV5-1,TGCGCCAGCAGCAGGGACACAGGTAACACTGAAGCTTTCTTT,CASSRDTGNTEAFF
-,TRBJ1-1,-,TRBV5-5,TGTGCCAGCAGCTTGGATTATTCAGGGGCGATCACTGAAGCTTTCTTT,CASSLDYSGAITEAFF
-,TRBJ2-1,-,TRBV5-6,TGTGCCAGCAGCTCCCGTTCTAGCCCCCAACCGTGGAATGAGCAGTTCTTC,CASSSRSSPQPWNEQFF
-,TRBJ2-6,-,TRBV4-3,TGCGCCAGCAGCCCCTCCGGGACTTTACGAACTGGGGCCAACGTCCTGACTTTC,CASSPSGTLRTGANVLTF
few,TRBJ2-5,TRBD2,TRBV20-1,TGCAGTGCTAGATTTGGGACTAGCGGGGGGGAAGAGACCCAGTACTTC,CSARFGTSGGEETQYF
-,TRBJ2-7,-,TRBV7-2,TGTGCCAGCAGCTTAGCGAGAGGACCTAGGTCCTACGAGCAGTACTTC,CASSLARGPRSYEQYF
many,TRBJ2-1,-,TRBV5-1,TGCGCCAGCACAGGGATTTTTAATGAGCAGTTCTTC,CASTGIFNEQFF
few,TRBJ1-4,-,TRBV27,-,CASSTSGPKVSTNEKLFF
-,TRBJ2-7,TRBD1,TRBV20-1,TGCAGTGCTGATAGTACAGGGGGCGATACTTACGAGCAGTACTTC,CSADSTGGDTYEQYF
-,TRBJ2-2,-,TRBV20-1,TGCAGTGCTAGATCGGATTTCCGCACCGGGGAGCTGTTTTTT,CSARSDFRTGELFF
-,TRBJ2-2,TRBD2,TRBV7-9,TGTGCCAGCAGCTTCCCCAGACTAGCTCGAGGGGAGCTGTTTTTT,CASSFPRLARGELFF
few,TRBJ2-1,-,TRBV9,TGTGCCAGCAGCGTCCGGGACCCCGTGACCTACAATGAGCAGTTCTTC,CASSVRDPVTYNEQFF